The 23 T cell receptor beta chains given below trace back to one sample, sequenced in a study of T cell responses to AZD1222 COVID-19 vaccine. TCRdb's copy holds only in-frame clones and misses some; the assay was immunoSEQ multiplex PCR. The table has 50,000 to 65,000 clones, roughly 86% seen once. The specimen comprised peripheral blood, sampled 28 days after the second AZD1222 dose. The receptors shown here come from an adult who received the AZD1222 COVID-19 vaccine.

The V call is TRBV19, the J call TRBJ2-7; D unresolved. CDR1 and CDR2 (germline): LNHDA, SQIVND (reference sequence). V gave up 5 bases and J gave up 0 bases, with 8 bases separating them. This CDR3 is built from 13 residues. The CDR3 sequence: CASSERPSYEQYF. As DNA, the CDR3 is TGTGCCAGTAGTGAGAGGCCCTCCTACGAGCAGTACTTC.

This clone came up a few times. V usage is TRBV5-4 and J usage is TRBJ1-6; D unresolved. CDR3 length equals 14 residues. V was clipped by 2 bases and J by 7 bases, with 10 bases between them. Looked up from germline, CDR1 is SGHNT and CDR2 is YYREEE (reference sequence). The CDR3 protein is CASSFRLSNSPLHF. For the CDR3, the DNA is TGTGCCAGCAGCTTCAGACTTTCCAATTCACCCCTCCACTTT.

This clone was detected once. This rearrangement joins TRBV19 to TRBJ2-3, with 10 bases lining up with TRBD1. With V trimmed by 5 bases and J by 5 bases, 10 bases remained unmatched. The CDR3 is 16 residues long. Germline V gene sequence: CDR1 LNHDA, CDR2 SQIVND (reference sequence). In DNA, the CDR3 is TGTGCCAGTAGTGACTCGGGACAGGGGAGAATAGATACGCAGTATTTT. Its protein product is CASSDSGQGRIDTQYF.

The V call is TRBV2, the J call TRBJ1-3, with D possibly TRBD1 on 6 matching bases. Germline V gene lookup returns CDR1 SNHLY and CDR2 FYNNEI. The germline V and J ends were trimmed by 4 bases and 4 bases, with 14 bases remaining between them. The CDR3 runs 15 residues. CDR3 in DNA: TGTGCCAGCAGTGCGGATAACAGGGAAGGAAACACCATATATTTT. It yields the protein CASSADNREGNTIYF.

In its sample, this clone was seen once. This chain links TRBV19 with TRBJ2-5; 8 nucleotides align to TRBD2. Germline assignment: CDR1 LNHDA and CDR2 SQIVND (reference sequence). The CDR3 spans 13 residues. The junction had 2 bases not matched to a gene; V was cut back by 4 bases and J by 4 bases. The CDR3 protein is CASSTGRGETQYF. CDR3 nucleotide sequence: TGTGCCAGTAGTACCGGGAGGGGAGAGACCCAGTACTTC.

This chain links TRBV4-1 with TRBJ2-5; TRBD1 matches at 9 bases. Per the germline V gene, CDR1 is MGHRA and CDR2 is YSYEKL. V trimming: 4 bases; J trimming: 5 bases; junction bases outside the gene matches: 8. CDR3 size: 15 residues. CDR3 in DNA: TGCGCCAGCAGCCCCGCTACAGGGGGCCGTGAGACCCAGTACTTC. Translated, it gives CASSPATGGRETQYF.

V gene TRBV28 combines with J gene TRBJ1-5; D may be TRBD1 (5 bases). CDR3 length equals 13 residues. The germline V and J ends were trimmed by 3 bases and 7 bases, with 10 bases remaining between them. Germline V gives CDR1 MDHEN, CDR2 SYDVKM. The CDR3 sequence is CASSLMGEQPQHF. The CDR3 DNA reads TGTGCCAGCAGTTTGATGGGGGAACAGCCCCAGCATTTT.

The chain uses TRBV18 and TRBJ2-3; the match to TRBD2 covers 11 bases. V trimming: 1 base; J trimming: 5 bases; junction bases outside the gene matches: 5. Germline V lookup: CDR1 KGHSH, CDR2 LQKENI. The CDR3 length is 16 residues. The CDR3 DNA reads TGTGCCAGCTCACCACGACTAGCGGGAAGGGAAGATACGCAGTATTTT. Its translation is CASSPRLAGREDTQYF.

The CDR3 DNA is TGTGCCAGCGGAAGTGCACAGGGTCAGACTCAGCCCCAGCATTTT. Residues: CASGSAQGQTQPQHF. The chain employs TRBV28 and TRBJ1-5, with a weak D call TRBD1 (6 bases). The V end lost 8 bases, the J end lost 6 bases, and 20 bases lay between the germline ends. Per germline, CDR1 MDHEN and CDR2 SYDVKM. This CDR3 has 15 residues.

The gene calls are TRBV28 and TRBJ2-7, with TRBD1 matching 9 bases. Germline assignment: CDR1 MDHEN and CDR2 SYDVKM. The CDR3 sequence is 16 residues long. V lost 6 bases, J lost 2 bases, and 11 bases stayed unmatched. CDR3 coding DNA: TGTGCCAGCAGGGACAGGGGCCCTAGGATAACCTACGAGCAGTACTTC. Translated, it gives CASRDRGPRITYEQYF.

This clone was seen just once. The chain carries TRBV28 and TRBJ1-5; 7 bases fit TRBD1. The CDR3 loop spans 13 amino acids. J lost 4 bases, V lost 6 bases, and 3 bases had no gene match. Germline assignment: CDR1 MDHEN and CDR2 SYDVKM. The CDR3 region is CASRGQPNQPQHF. The CDR3 DNA sequence: TGTGCCAGCAGGGGACAGCCTAATCAGCCCCAGCATTTT.

The chain has TRBV21-1 and TRBJ1-4. TRBV21-1 is labeled a pseudogene. There are 14 residues in the CDR3. CDR3: CASSKTQTNEKLFF. The DNA for the CDR3 is TGTGCCAGCAGCAAAACCCAAACTAATGAAAAACTGTTTTTT.

The rearrangement links TRBV5-4 to TRBJ2-1, with 7 bases lining up with TRBD2. CDR3 size: 15 residues. Germline V gene lookup returns CDR1 SGHNT and CDR2 YYREEE (reference sequence). V lost 4 bases to trimming and J lost 3 bases; unmatched junction nucleotides: 7. The chain's CDR3 is CASSNLAGLYNEQFF. Written as DNA, the CDR3 is TGTGCCAGCAGCAATTTAGCGGGCCTCTACAATGAGCAGTTCTTC.

The V call is TRBV5-1, the J call TRBJ2-5, with 11 bases that match TRBD1. Germline CDR1 reads SGHRS; CDR2 reads YFSETQ. J gave up 5 bases and V 4 bases, and 10 bases lay outside the gene matches. The CDR3 totals 16 residues. As DNA, the CDR3 is TGCGCCAGCAGCACAGGACAGGGGGCAGTCCAGGAGACCCAGTACTTC. Translating gives CASSTGQGAVQETQYF.

The V and J genes are TRBV9 and TRBJ2-1, with a possible D match to TRBD2 (6 bases). V lost 4 bases and J lost 2, with 16 bases in between. Per germline, CDR1 SGDLS and CDR2 YYNGEE. CDR3 length equals 16 residues. CDR3 nucleotides: TGTGCCAGCAGCTTCAGTAGCGGAGCGGCCTACAATGAGCAGTTCTTC. Translating gives CASSFSSGAAYNEQFF.

The chain joins TRBV6-5 to TRBJ2-7, with D possibly TRBD2 on 5 matching bases. V gave up 6 bases and J gave up 3 bases, with 9 bases separating them. The CDR3 covers 12 residues. Germline CDR1 MNHEY, CDR2 SVGAGI. The CDR3 protein is CASSGLGYEQYF. CDR3 nucleotide sequence: TGTGCCAGCAGCGGACTGGGCTACGAGCAGTACTTC.

The chain couples TRBV9 to TRBJ2-2; either TRBD1 or TRBD2 may supply D (5 bases each). V was shortened by 3 bases and J by 2 bases, with 14 bases between the two germline ends. CDR1 and CDR2 (germline): SGDLS, YYNGEE. The CDR3 has 16 residues. CDR3 loop: CASSDRDGLNTGELFF. The CDR3 nucleotides are TGTGCCAGCAGCGACCGGGACGGCTTAAACACCGGGGAGCTGTTTTTT.

This chain joins TRBV6-5 and TRBJ1-6, with D possibly TRBD1 on 5 matching bases. The V gene's germline CDR1 is MNHEY and CDR2 SVGAGI. The CDR3 has 14 amino acids. Trimming took off 8 bases at V and 8 bases at J, with 16 bases between the two ends. CDR3 nucleotides: TGTGCCAGCGCTTCCTCCCGCAGGGATTCACCCCTCCACTTT. Translation gives CASASSRRDSPLHF.

The chain joins TRBV10-3 to TRBJ2-1; 8 bases are a match to TRBD2. CDR1 is ENHRY and CDR2 is SYGVKD in the germline V gene. This CDR3 contains 14 residues. V lost 7 bases and J lost 0; bases outside the gene matches: 2. Here the CDR3 reads CAIMSGSSYNEQFF. As DNA, the CDR3 is TGTGCCATCATGAGCGGGAGCTCCTACAATGAGCAGTTCTTC.

The rearrangement joins TRBV7-2 to TRBJ1-1; the D is unclear. V was cut by 3 bases and J by 1 base, with 9 bases left in between. Germline lookup yields CDR1 SGHTA and CDR2 FQGNSA. The CDR3 covers 14 residues. The CDR3 region has the DNA TGTGCCAGCAGCTTGTATTCCGGGAACACTGAAGCTTTCTTT. Protein sequence: CASSLYSGNTEAFF.

The V gene is TRBV7-2, the J gene TRBJ1-3, with a tentative D call TRBD1 (5 bases). The CDR3 totals 14 residues. The V gene lost 5 bases and the J gene lost 5 bases, with 13 bases spanning the gap. The V gene's germline CDR1 is SGHTA and CDR2 FQGNSA. The CDR3 protein is CASSPGDGRNTIYF. The CDR3 coding sequence is TGTGCCAGCAGCCCCGGGGACGGCCGAAACACCATATATTTT.

This clone appeared a few times. The chain combines TRBV19 with TRBJ2-3; 14 positions match TRBD2. Unmatched junction bases numbered 10, after V lost 9 bases and J lost 5 bases. Germline lookup yields CDR1 LNHDA and CDR2 SQIVND (reference sequence). This CDR3 comprises 16 residues. The CDR3 reads CASRGGLAGVGDTQYF. The CDR3 DNA sequence: TGTGCCAGCAGGGGGGGACTAGCGGGAGTGGGAGATACGCAGTATTTT.

The gene calls are TRBV19 and TRBJ1-1, with TRBD1 matching 7 bases. Germline V gives CDR1 LNHDA, CDR2 SQIVND (reference sequence). CDR3 length: 13 residues. V lost 4 bases to trimming and J lost 6 bases; unmatched junction nucleotides: 5. The CDR3 reads CASSTAQGAEAFF. The DNA for the CDR3 is TGTGCCAGTAGTACCGCCCAGGGGGCTGAAGCTTTCTTT.